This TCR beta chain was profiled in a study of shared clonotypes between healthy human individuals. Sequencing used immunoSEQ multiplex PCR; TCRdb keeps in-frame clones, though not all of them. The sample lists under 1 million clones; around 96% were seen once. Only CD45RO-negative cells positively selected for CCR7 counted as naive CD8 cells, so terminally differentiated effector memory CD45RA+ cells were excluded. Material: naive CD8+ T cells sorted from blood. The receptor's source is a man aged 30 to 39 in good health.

The DNA for the CDR3 is TGTGCCAGCAGCCCCCTCCGGACAGGGCCTAATGAGCAGTTCTTC. Translated, it gives CASSPLRTGPNEQFF. The chain joins TRBV11-2 to TRBJ2-1; 8 nucleotides agree with TRBD1. Germline loops: CDR1 SGHAT, CDR2 FQNNGV. Trimming took 5 bases from V and 7 from J; bases not matched to a gene: 10. The CDR3 consists of 15 residues.